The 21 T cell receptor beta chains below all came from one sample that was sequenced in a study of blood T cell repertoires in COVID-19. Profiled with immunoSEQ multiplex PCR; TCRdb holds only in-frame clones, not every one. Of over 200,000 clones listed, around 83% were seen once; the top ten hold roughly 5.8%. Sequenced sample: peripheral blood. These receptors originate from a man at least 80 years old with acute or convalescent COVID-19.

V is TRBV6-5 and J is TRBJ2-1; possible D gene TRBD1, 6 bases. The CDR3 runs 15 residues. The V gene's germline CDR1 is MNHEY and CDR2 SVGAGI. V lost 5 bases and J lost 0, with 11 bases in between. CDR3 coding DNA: TGTGCCAGCAGTCGCCCGACAGGCTCCTACAATGAGCAGTTCTTC. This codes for CASSRPTGSYNEQFF.

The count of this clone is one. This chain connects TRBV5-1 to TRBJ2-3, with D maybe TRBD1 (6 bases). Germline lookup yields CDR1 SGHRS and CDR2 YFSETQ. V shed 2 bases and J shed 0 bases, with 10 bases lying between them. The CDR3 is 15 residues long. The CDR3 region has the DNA TGCGCCAGCAGCTTTGGGACATCTAGCACAGATACGCAGTATTTT. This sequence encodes CASSFGTSSTDTQYF. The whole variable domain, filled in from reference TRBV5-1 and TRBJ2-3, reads KAGVTQTPRYLIKTRGQQVTLSCSPISGHRSVSWYQQTPGQGLQFLFEYFSETQRNKGNFPGRFSGRQFSNSRSEMNVSTLELGDSALYLCASSFGTSSTDTQYFGPGTRLTVL.

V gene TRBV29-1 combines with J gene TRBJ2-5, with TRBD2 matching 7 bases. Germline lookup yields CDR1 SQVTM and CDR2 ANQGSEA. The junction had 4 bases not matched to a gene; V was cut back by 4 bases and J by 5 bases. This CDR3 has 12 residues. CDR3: CSVGGSGETQYF. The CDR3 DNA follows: TGCAGCGTTGGCGGGAGCGGTGAGACCCAGTACTTC.

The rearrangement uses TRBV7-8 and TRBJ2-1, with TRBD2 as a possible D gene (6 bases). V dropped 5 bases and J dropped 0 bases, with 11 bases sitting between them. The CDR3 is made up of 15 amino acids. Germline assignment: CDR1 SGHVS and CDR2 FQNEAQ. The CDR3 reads CASSPGLLSYNEQFF. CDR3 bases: TGTGCCAGCAGCCCGGGACTCCTCTCCTACAATGAGCAGTTCTTC.

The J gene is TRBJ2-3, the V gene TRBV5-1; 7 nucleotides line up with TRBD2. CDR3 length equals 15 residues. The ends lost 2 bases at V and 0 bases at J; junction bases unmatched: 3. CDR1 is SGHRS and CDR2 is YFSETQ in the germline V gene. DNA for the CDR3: TGCGCCAGCAGCTTTGGGGGGGTGAGCACAGATACGCAGTATTTT. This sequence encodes CASSFGGVSTDTQYF.

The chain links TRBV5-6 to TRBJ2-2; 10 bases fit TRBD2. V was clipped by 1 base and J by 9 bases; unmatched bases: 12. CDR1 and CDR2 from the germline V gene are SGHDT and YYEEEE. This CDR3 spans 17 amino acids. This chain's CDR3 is CASSLWLASGGTRELFF. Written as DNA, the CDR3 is TGTGCCAGCAGCTTGTGGCTCGCTAGCGGGGGTACCCGGGAGCTGTTTTTT.

The CDR3 nucleotides read TGCGCCAGCAGCTTGGAACAGGGTATACCTGGGGCCAACGTCCTGACTTTC. Protein product: CASSLEQGIPGANVLTF. The J gene is TRBJ2-6, the V gene TRBV5-1; perhaps TRBD1 as D (6 bases). The CDR3 has 17 amino acids. Trimming stripped 0 bases from V and 2 bases from J, with 12 bases between. Germline lookup yields CDR1 SGHRS and CDR2 YFSETQ.

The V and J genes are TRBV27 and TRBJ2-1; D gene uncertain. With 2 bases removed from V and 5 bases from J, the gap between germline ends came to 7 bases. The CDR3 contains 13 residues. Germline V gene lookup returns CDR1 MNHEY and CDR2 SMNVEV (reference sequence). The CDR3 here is CASSLNMDNEQFF. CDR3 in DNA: TGTGCCAGCAGTTTAAACATGGACAATGAGCAGTTCTTC.

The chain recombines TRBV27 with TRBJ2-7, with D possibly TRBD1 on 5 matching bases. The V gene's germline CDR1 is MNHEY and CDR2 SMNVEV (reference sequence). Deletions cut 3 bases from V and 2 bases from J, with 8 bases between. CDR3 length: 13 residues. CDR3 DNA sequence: TGTGCCAGCAGTTTTACAGGCCCCTACGAGCAGTACTTC. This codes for CASSFTGPYEQYF.

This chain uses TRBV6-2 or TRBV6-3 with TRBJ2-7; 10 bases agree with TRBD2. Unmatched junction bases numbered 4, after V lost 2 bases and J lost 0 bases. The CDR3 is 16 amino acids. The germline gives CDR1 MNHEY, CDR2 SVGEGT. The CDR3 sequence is CASSYRSGGGSYEQYF. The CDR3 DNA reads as TGTGCCAGCAGTTACCGAAGCGGGGGGGGCTCCTACGAGCAGTACTTC.

The CDR3 here is CASTSSGGRGNTEAFF. CDR3 DNA: TGCGCCAGCACCTCCTCCGGGGGGCGCGGGAACACTGAAGCTTTCTTT. The V and J genes are TRBV5-1 and TRBJ1-1, with a possible D match to TRBD1 (6 bases). V lost 6 bases and J lost 1, with 19 bases in between. The germline V gene encodes CDR1 SGHRS and CDR2 YFSETQ. The CDR3 runs to 16 residues. Together with reference TRBV5-1 and TRBJ1-1, the CDR3 gives the full variable domain: KAGVTQTPRYLIKTRGQQVTLSCSPISGHRSVSWYQQTPGQGLQFLFEYFSETQRNKGNFPGRFSGRQFSNSRSEMNVSTLELGDSALYLCASTSSGGRGNTEAFFGQGTRLTVV.

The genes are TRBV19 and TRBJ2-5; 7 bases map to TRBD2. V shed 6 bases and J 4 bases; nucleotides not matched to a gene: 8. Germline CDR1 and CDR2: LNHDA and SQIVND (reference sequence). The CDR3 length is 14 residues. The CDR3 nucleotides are TGTGCCAGTAGCATACCGGGGGGTGCAGAGACCCAGTACTTC. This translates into CASSIPGGAETQYF.

CDR3 nucleotides: TGTGCCAGCAGCAATCTGGGCACCTCCTACGAGCAGTACTTC. Amino acid sequence: CASSNLGTSYEQYF. This chain uses TRBV11-3 with TRBJ2-7, with D hard to call. The CDR3 runs 14 residues. Germline assignment: CDR1 SGHNT and CDR2 YENEEA. Between the trimmed V and J ends, which lost 5 bases and 0 bases, there was a span of 11 bases.

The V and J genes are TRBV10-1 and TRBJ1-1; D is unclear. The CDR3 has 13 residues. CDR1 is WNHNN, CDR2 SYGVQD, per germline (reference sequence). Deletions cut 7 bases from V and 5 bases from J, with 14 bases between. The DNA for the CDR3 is TGCGCCAGCAATTCCGATCGGGGAACTGAAGCTTTCTTT. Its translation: CASNSDRGTEAFF.

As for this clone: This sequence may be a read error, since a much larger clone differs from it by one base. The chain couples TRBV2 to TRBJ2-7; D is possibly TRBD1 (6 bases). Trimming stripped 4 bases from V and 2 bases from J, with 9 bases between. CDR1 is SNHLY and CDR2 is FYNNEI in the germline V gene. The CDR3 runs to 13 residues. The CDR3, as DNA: TGTGCCAGCAGTGGACAGGACCCCTACGAGCAGTACTTC. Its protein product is CASSGQDPYEQYF. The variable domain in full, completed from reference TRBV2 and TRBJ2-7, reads EPEVTQTPSHQVTQMGQEVILRCVPISNHLYFYWYRQILGQKVEFLVSFYNNEISEKSEIFDDQFSVERPDGSNFTLKIRSTKLEDSAMYFCASSGQDPYEQYFGPGTRLTVT.

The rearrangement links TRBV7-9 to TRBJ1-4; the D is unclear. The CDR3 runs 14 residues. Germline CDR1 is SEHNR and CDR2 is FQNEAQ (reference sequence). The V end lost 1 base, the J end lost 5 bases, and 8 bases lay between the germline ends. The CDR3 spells CASSLGAGNEKLFF. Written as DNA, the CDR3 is TGTGCCAGCAGCTTAGGCGCGGGGAATGAAAAACTGTTTTTT.

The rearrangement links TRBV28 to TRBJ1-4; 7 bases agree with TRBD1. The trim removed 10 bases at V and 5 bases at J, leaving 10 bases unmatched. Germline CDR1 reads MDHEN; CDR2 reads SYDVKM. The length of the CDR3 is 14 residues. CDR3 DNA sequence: TGTGCCACCCGGGGACAGACCTTAAATGAAAAACTGTTTTTT. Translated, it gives CATRGQTLNEKLFF. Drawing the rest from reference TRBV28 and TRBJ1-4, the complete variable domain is DVKVTQSSRYLVKRTGEKVFLECVQDMDHENMFWYRQDPGLGLRLIYFSYDVKMKEKGDIPEGYSVSREKKERFSLILESASTNQTSMYLCATRGQTLNEKLFFGSGTQLSVL.

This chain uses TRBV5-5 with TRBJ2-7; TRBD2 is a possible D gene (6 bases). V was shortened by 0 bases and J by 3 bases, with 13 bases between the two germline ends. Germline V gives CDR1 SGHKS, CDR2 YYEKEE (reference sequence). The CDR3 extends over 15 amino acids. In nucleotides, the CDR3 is TGTGCCAGCAGCTTGGTCCGCGGGATCGGCTACGAGCAGTACTTC. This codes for CASSLVRGIGYEQYF.

CDR3 amino acids: CASSRAQYTGELFF. The CDR3 region has the DNA TGTGCCAGTAGCAGGGCCCAGTACACCGGGGAGCTGTTTTTT. V usage is TRBV27 and J usage is TRBJ2-2, with a weak D call TRBD1 (5 bases). This CDR3 spans 14 amino acids. CDR1 is MNHEY, CDR2 SMNVEV, per germline (reference sequence). With 9 bases removed from V and 3 bases from J, the gap between germline ends came to 14 bases.

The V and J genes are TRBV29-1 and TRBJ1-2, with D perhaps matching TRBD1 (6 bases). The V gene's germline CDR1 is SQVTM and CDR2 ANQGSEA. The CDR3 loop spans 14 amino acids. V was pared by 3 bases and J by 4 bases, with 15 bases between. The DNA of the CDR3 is TGCAGCGTTGAGGGGCCCGGGACACCCTATGGCTACACCTTC. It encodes CSVEGPGTPYGYTF. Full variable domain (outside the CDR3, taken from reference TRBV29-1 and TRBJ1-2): SAVISQKPSRDICQRGTSLTIQCQVDSQVTMMFWYRQQPGQSLTLIATANQGSEATYESGFVIDKFPISRPNLTFSTLTVSNMSPEDSSIYLCSVEGPGTPYGYTFGSGTRLTVV.

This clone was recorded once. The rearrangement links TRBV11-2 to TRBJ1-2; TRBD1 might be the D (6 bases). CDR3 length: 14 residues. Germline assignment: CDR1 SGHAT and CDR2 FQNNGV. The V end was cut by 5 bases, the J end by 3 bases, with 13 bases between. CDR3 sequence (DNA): TGTGCCAGCAGCCCCCATGAGGGGGACTATGGCTACACCTTC. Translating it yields CASSPHEGDYGYTF. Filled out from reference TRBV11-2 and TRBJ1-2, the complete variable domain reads EAGVAQSPRYKIIEKRQSVAFWCNPISGHATLYWYQQILGQGPKLLIQFQNNGVVDDSQLPKDRFSAERLKGVDSTLKIQPAKLEDSAVYLCASSPHEGDYGYTFGSGTRLTVV.